This T cell receptor (beta chain) is drawn from a study of shared clonotypes between healthy human individuals. TCRdb keeps only in-frame clones here, not all; method: immunoSEQ multiplex PCR. The sample holds a few million clones, 85% to 95% seen once. V was pared by 5 bases and J by 5 bases, with 10 bases between. The CDR3 covers 13 residues. Looked up from germline, CDR1 is SGHDN and CDR2 is FVKESK. The sequencing input was naive CD4+ T cells from PBMCs. Subset specified: CD45RA+ positively selected. The sequence came from a man in his late teens or twenties in good health. Some clones in this sample may be carry-over from other donors' samples. The V gene is TRBV14, the J gene TRBJ1-5, with a weak D call TRBD1 (6 bases). The CDR3 DNA is TGTGCCAGCAGCAGGGGGATGGATCAGCCCCAGCATTTT. It is translated as CASSRGMDQPQHF. The whole variable domain, remainder taken from reference TRBV14 and TRBJ1-5, is EAGVTQFPSHSVIEKGQTVTLRCDPISGHDNLYWYRRVMGKEIKFLLHFVKESKQDESGMPNNRFLAERTGGTYSTLKVQPAELEDSGVYFCASSRGMDQPQHFGDGTRLSIL.